The clone carrying this T cell receptor (beta chain) was seen at least ten times. Its target is not known. The data are from a study of regulatory T cells in long-lasting Graves disease. Background on the study: Freshly diagnosed Graves' patients had used antithyroid drugs for under 3 months. Findings and limits, study-wide: Persistent disease favored TRBV28, TRBJ1-2 and TRBJ2-5.

Building the TCR beta libraries relied on iRepertoire HTBI primers, and CDR3 regions underwent Arm-PCR. One entry per CDR3 protein results from TCRdb running MiXCR on the multiplex PCR reads. The sample includes 200,000 to 300,000 distinct CDR3 sequences, 20% seen only once; the top ten take around 13%. Described time point: newly diagnosed GD, antithyroid drugs for less than 3 months. Making the TCR library involved RNA that had been extracted from PBMCs. Roughly 8.2 milliliters of peripheral blood were drawn into EDTA tubes. The V end was cut by 4 bases, the J end by 9 bases, with 12 bases between. Germline V gene lookup returns CDR1 KGHDR and CDR2 SFDVKD. This CDR3 is 13 amino acids long.

The sequence came from a female donor with Graves disease. The rearrangement links TRBV24-1 to TRBJ2-1, with a weak D call TRBD2 (5 bases). Sequenced here: peripheral blood mononuclear cells (PBMCs), sampled at new diagnosis, from a patient treated with antithyroid drugs. The CDR3 here is CATSEEVAGEQFF. CDR3 bases: TGTGCCACCAGTGAGGAGGTTGCGGGTGAGCAGTTCTTC.